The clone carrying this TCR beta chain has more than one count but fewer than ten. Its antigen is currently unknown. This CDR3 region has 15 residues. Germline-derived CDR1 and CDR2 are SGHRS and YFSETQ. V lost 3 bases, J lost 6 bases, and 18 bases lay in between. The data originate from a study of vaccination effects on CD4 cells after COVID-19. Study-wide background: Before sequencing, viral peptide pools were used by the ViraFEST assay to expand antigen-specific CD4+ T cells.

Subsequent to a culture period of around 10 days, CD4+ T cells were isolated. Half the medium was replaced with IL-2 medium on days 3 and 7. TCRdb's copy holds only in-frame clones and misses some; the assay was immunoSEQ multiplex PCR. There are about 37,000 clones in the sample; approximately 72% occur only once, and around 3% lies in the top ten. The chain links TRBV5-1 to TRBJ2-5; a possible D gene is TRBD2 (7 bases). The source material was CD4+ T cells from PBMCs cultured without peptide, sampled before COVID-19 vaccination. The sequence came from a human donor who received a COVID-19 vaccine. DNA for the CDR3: TGCGCCAGCAGCTGGGGAGGGGGTGGAGCGAAGACCCAGTACTTC. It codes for CASSWGGGGAKTQYF.